Listed here are 16 T cell receptor beta chains from one sample, sequenced in a study of T cell responses to AZD1222 COVID-19 vaccine. The table came from immunoSEQ multiplex PCR; TCRdb's copy has only in-frame clones and leaves some out. The sample yields around 160,000 clones, around 93% seen once. Material: peripheral blood, obtained 28 days after the second AZD1222 dose. The source is an adult who received the AZD1222 COVID-19 vaccine.

The genes are TRBV7-9 and TRBJ2-2, with 8 bases fitting TRBD1. The CDR3 extends over 16 amino acids. Trimming removed 7 bases from V and 2 bases from J; junction bases left unmatched: 9. Looked up from germline, CDR1 is SEHNR and CDR2 is FQNEAQ (reference sequence). CDR3 nucleotide sequence: TGTGCCAGCATGGGACCGGGACAGGCCAACACCGGGGAGCTGTTTTTT. Translating gives CASMGPGQANTGELFF. Supplemented by reference TRBV7-9 and TRBJ2-2, the full variable domain reads DTGVSQNPRHKITKRGQNVTFRCDPISEHNRLYWYRQTLGQGPEFLTYFQNEAQLEKSRLLSDRFSAERPKGSFSTLEIQRTEQGDSAMYLCASMGPGQANTGELFFGEGSRLTVL.

V and J are TRBV6-5 and TRBJ1-1; 7 nucleotides agree with TRBD1. The V segment lost 4 bases and the J segment 3 bases; nucleotides outside the gene matches: 8. CDR1 MNHEY and CDR2 SVGAGI come from the germline V gene. This CDR3 contains 15 residues. This CDR3 reads CASSLYDRDHTEAFF. In nucleotides, the CDR3 is TGTGCCAGCAGTTTATACGACAGGGACCACACTGAAGCTTTCTTT.

The gene calls are TRBV11-2 and TRBJ2-1; D uncertain. V gave up 5 bases and J gave up 7 bases, with 6 bases separating them. CDR1 is SGHAT, CDR2 FQNNGV, per germline. The CDR3 sequence is 11 residues long. The CDR3 reads CASSLRNEQFF. DNA for the CDR3: TGTGCCAGCAGCCTCCGTAATGAGCAGTTCTTC. The complete variable domain, with remaining parts taken from reference TRBV11-2 and TRBJ2-1, reads EAGVAQSPRYKIIEKRQSVAFWCNPISGHATLYWYQQILGQGPKLLIQFQNNGVVDDSQLPKDRFSAERLKGVDSTLKIQPAKLEDSAVYLCASSLRNEQFFGPGTRLTVL.

The chain couples TRBV2 to TRBJ1-2; tentative D call: TRBD1 (6 bases). CDR1 is SNHLY and CDR2 is FYNNEI in the germline V gene. The CDR3 covers 12 residues. Trimming left V 5 bases short and J 5 bases short, with 9 bases between. The chain's CDR3 is CASSPQGYGYTF. The CDR3, as DNA: TGTGCCAGCAGTCCTCAGGGGTATGGCTACACCTTC.

V gene TRBV19 combines with J gene TRBJ2-7; 9 bases map to TRBD1. CDR3 length equals 14 residues. The V gene end was trimmed by 4 bases and the J gene end by 2 bases; junction bases not matched to a gene: 3. Germline loops: CDR1 LNHDA, CDR2 SQIVND (reference sequence). CDR3 residues: CASSKGQGPYEQYF. CDR3 coding DNA: TGTGCCAGTAGTAAGGGACAGGGTCCCTACGAGCAGTACTTC.

The V call is TRBV9, the J call TRBJ1-2, with D tentatively TRBD1 (5 bases). Germline V lookup: CDR1 SGDLS, CDR2 YYNGEE. Trimming stripped 4 bases from V and 0 bases from J, with 22 bases between. The CDR3 has 18 residues. This chain's CDR3 is CASSPRLGGVKANYGYTF. DNA for the CDR3: TGTGCCAGCAGCCCCAGGTTAGGAGGGGTCAAAGCTAACTATGGCTACACCTTC. Together with reference TRBV9 and TRBJ1-2, the CDR3 gives the full variable domain: DSGVTQTPKHLITATGQRVTLRCSPRSGDLSVYWYQQSLDQGLQFLIQYYNGEERAKGNILERFSAQQFPDLHSELNLSSLELGDSALYFCASSPRLGGVKANYGYTFGSGTRLTVV.

J is TRBJ2-5 and V is TRBV20-1; no firm D call. Trimming took off 6 bases at V and 5 bases at J, with 7 bases between the two ends. CDR1 and CDR2 (germline): DFQATT, SNEGSKA (reference sequence). The CDR3 is made up of 10 amino acids. In DNA, the CDR3 is TGCAGTGCCGTACGCGAGACCCAGTACTTC. Translating it yields CSAVRETQYF.

This clone has only one observation. The chain uses TRBV27 and TRBJ2-4; a weak D match, TRBD2 (5 bases). The germline gives CDR1 MNHEY, CDR2 SMNVEV (reference sequence). This CDR3 region has 11 residues. Trimming removed 2 bases from V and 9 bases from J, with 5 bases in between. The CDR3 here is CASSLGSIQYF. The DNA of the CDR3 is TGTGCCAGCAGTTTAGGGAGCATTCAGTACTTC.

The chain couples TRBV7-6 to TRBJ2-3; 8 bases agree with TRBD1. This CDR3 is 15 amino acids long. Germline values: CDR1 SGHVS, CDR2 FNYEAQ. J was trimmed by 3 bases and V by 0 bases; bases with no gene match: 2. This chain's CDR3 is CASSLATGGTDTQYF. The CDR3 bases are TGTGCCAGCAGCTTAGCAACAGGGGGAACAGATACGCAGTATTTT.

This chain joins TRBV9 and TRBJ2-7; D is possibly TRBD2 (5 bases). CDR3 length equals 14 residues. V was shortened by 0 bases and J by 2 bases, with 9 bases between the two germline ends. CDR1 SGDLS and CDR2 YYNGEE come from the germline V gene. The CDR3 spells CASSVGRVAYEQYF. The CDR3, as DNA: TGTGCCAGCAGCGTAGGGCGGGTCGCCTACGAGCAGTACTTC.

V is TRBV3-1 (or the pseudogene TRBV3-2) and J is TRBJ2-6; unclear D gene. V was pared by 4 bases and J by 0 bases, with 13 bases between. The CDR3 extends over 17 amino acids. Germline values: CDR1 LGHDT, CDR2 YNNKEL (reference sequence). CDR3 coding DNA: TGTGCCAGCAGCCCCCTGGGCCTCAGCTCTGGGGCCAACGTCCTGACTTTC. This gives the protein CASSPLGLSSGANVLTF.

The chain employs TRBV6-1 and TRBJ1-2; no clear D. Germline assignment: CDR1 MNHNS and CDR2 SASEGT. The CDR3 contains 15 residues. V was shortened by 0 bases and J by 6 bases, with 14 bases between the two germline ends. The CDR3 bases are TGTGCCAGCAGTGAAGCATACGGGCTCAAAGATGGCTACACCTTC. Its translation: CASSEAYGLKDGYTF.

The chain is built from TRBV3-1 (or the pseudogene TRBV3-2) and TRBJ1-5, with 7 bases aligning to TRBD1. CDR3 length: 17 amino acids. V shed 2 bases and J 4 bases; nucleotides not matched to a gene: 11. The V gene's germline CDR1 is LGHDT and CDR2 YNNKEL (reference sequence). In DNA form, the CDR3 reads TGTGCCAGCAGCCAATTCCCCTCCGGGACAGCAAATCAGCCCCAGCATTTT. Translation gives CASSQFPSGTANQPQHF.

The sample holds a few counts of this clone. This sequence joins TRBV7-9 and TRBJ2-1; D is tentatively TRBD1 or TRBD2 (5 bases each). CDR3 length equals 17 residues. The V end was cut by 5 bases, the J end by 4 bases, with 21 bases between. The germline V gene has CDR1 SEHNR and CDR2 FQNEAQ (reference sequence). CDR3 sequence (DNA): TGTGCCAGCAGCCCCGGGGCTATGGGCGGACTTTACAATGAGCAGTTCTTC. Translated, it gives CASSPGAMGGLYNEQFF.

Comments on this clone: Mismatch with germline at one junction end may stem from a read error. Other DNA sequences in the same sample also yield this CDR3. The chain couples TRBV18 to TRBJ2-2; D might be TRBD1 (6 bases). Germline V CDR1 and CDR2: KGHSH, LQKENI. This CDR3 is 15 amino acids long. The CDR3 sequence is CASSPLGANTGELFF. DNA for the CDR3: TGTGCCAGCTCACCACTGGGGGCAAACACCGGGGAACTGTTTTTT. The full variable domain, completed using reference TRBV18 and TRBJ2-2, is NAGVMQNPRHLVRRRGQEARLRCSPMKGHSHVYWYRQLPEEGLKFMVYLQKENIIDESGMPKERFSAEFPKEGPSILRIQQVVRGDSAAYFCASSPLGANTGELFFGEGSRLTVL.

The gene calls are TRBV24-1 and TRBJ2-3, with 10 bases fitting TRBD2. J was trimmed by 4 bases and V by 2 bases; bases with no gene match: 5. CDR3 length: 16 amino acids. CDR1 KGHDR and CDR2 SFDVKD come from the germline V gene. As DNA, the CDR3 is TGTGCCACCAGTGATTGGGGTCTAGCGGGAGCAGATACGCAGTATTTT. Protein: CATSDWGLAGADTQYF.